The rows below give T cell receptor beta chains drawn from one sample of a study of T cells in Graves' hyperthyroidism and ophthalmopathy. TCRdb re-analysed the multiplex PCR reads in MiXCR, keeping a single row per CDR3 protein. In the table there are about 520,000 distinct CDR3 sequences, approximately 25% of which are singletons. The specimen sequenced was blood. The source of these receptors is a woman aged 25 to 39 with Graves' ophthalmopathy. Both conserved end residues are part of each CDR3. Fields, in order: CDR3 length, V gene, CDR3 protein.

>15|TRBV28
CASSSYWTGSYEQYF
>16|TRBV2
CASRRPGQRNTGELFF
>15|TRBV6-1
CASSREVAGPYEQYF
>14|TRBV29-1
CSVTQEGQQETQYF
>15|TRBV25-1
CASSPRDRENTEAFF
>13|TRBV9
CASSPSDNQPQHF
>17|TRBV12-3/TRBV12-4
CASSLGASGGIGETQYF
>14|TRBV6-1
CASLTGTPQETQYF
>15|TRBV6-5
CASSFGTGVATEAFF
>14|TRBV11-1
CASSLLSNTYEQYF
>14|TRBV10-3
CAISVSGVTDTQYF
>14|TRBV7-9
CASSNNRGNYGYTF
>12|TRBV12-3/TRBV12-4
CASTRQQGRAFF
>19|TRBV4-1
CASSQAGPSGGPVSYEQYF
>13|TRBV20-1
CSAPDRSQETQYF
>13|TRBV4-1
CASSQDTSGELFF
>13|TRBV2
CASSAQGTGELFF
>14|TRBV6-1
CASGKLGQGIGYTF
>14|TRBV28
CASSSSGTESGYTF
>15|TRBV6-1
CASTGGTDSNQPQHF
>15|TRBV4-1
CASSQERGREHEQYF
>13|TRBV24-1
CATSDDRGLGYTF
>14|TRBV12-3/TRBV12-4
CASSPPGKTYEQYF
>15|TRBV28
CASSFDRAANYGYTF
>18|TRBV4-2
CASSQGGAGGLAKNIKYF
>13|TRBV12-3/TRBV12-4
CASSLRGTYGYTF
>16|TRBV5-1
CASSLKSTGNTGELFF
>14|TRBV12-3/TRBV12-4
CASSDRMLKETQYF
>15|TRBV12-3/TRBV12-4
CASSQNPTNTGELFF
>15|TRBV9
CASSPRGGAQETQYF
>16|TRBV6-2/TRBV6-3
CASSHATGSGANVLTF
>15|TRBV12-3/TRBV12-4
CASSLESFYTGELFF
>13|TRBV30
CAWSVSGRYEQYF
>12|TRBV12-3/TRBV12-4
CASRERGKELFF